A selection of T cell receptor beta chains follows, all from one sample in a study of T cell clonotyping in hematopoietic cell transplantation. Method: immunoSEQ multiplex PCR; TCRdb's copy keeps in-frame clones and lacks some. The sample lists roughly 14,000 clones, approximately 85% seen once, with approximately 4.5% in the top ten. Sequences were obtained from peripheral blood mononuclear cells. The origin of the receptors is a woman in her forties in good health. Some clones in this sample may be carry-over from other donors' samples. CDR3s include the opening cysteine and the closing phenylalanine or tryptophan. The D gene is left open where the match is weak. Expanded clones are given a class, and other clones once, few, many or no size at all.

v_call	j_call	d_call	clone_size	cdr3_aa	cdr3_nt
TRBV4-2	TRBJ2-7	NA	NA	CASSQAAGLLGEQYF	TGTGCCAGCAGCCAAGCCGCGGGTCTCCTAGGCGAGCAGTACTTC
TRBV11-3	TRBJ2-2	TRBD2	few	CACGLDNTGELFF	TGTGCCTGTGGACTAGACAACACCGGGGAGCTGTTTTTT
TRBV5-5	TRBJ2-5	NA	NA	CASSTREPAGETQYF	TGTGCCAGCAGCACCCGGGAGCCCGCTGGGGAGACCCAGTACTTC
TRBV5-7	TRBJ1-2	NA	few	CASTRGEGRDGYTF	TGTGCCAGCACCCGCGGAGAGGGCAGGGATGGCTACACCTTC
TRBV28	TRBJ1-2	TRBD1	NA	CASTLQGNYGYTF	TGTGCCAGCACCTTACAGGGGAACTATGGCTACACCTTC
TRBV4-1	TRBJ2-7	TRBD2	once	CASSQGTSFPEQYF	TGCGCCAGCAGCCAAGGGACTAGCTTCCCCGAGCAGTACTTC
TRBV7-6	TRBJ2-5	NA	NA	CASSSTSGRGETQYF	TGTGCCAGCAGCTCAACTTCCGGGAGAGGAGAGACCCAGTACTTC
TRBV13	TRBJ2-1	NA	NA	CASSSPRAPWEVF	TGTGCCAGCAGCTCCCCTAGGGCGCCCTGGGAGGTCTTC
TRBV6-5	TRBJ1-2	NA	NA	CASSYWLGTANYGYTF	TGTGCCAGCAGTTACTGGTTAGGTACGGCTAACTATGGCTACACCTTC
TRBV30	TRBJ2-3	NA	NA	CAWRHEPDSENTDAQYF	TGTGCCTGGAGACACGAGCCGGACTCAGAAAACACAGATGCGCAGTATTTT
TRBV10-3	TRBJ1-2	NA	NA	CAISELGDWDDYGYTF	TGTGCCATCAGTGAGTTGGGTGACTGGGACGACTATGGCTACACCTTC
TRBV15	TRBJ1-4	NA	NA	CATSREGRALNEKLFF	TGTGCCACCAGCAGAGAAGGCAGGGCGCTTAATGAAAAACTGTTTTTT
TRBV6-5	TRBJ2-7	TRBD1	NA	CASSYSTGGDHEQYF	TGTGCCAGCAGTTACTCGACAGGGGGTGATCACGAGCAGTACTTC
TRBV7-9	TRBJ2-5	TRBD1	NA	CASSAWTGGEETQYF	TGTGCCAGCAGCGCTTGGACAGGGGGCGAAGAGACCCAGTACTTC
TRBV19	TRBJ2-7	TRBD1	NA	CASGSGTGGTYEQYF	TGTGCCAGTGGCTCCGGGACAGGGGGCACCTACGAGCAGTACTTC
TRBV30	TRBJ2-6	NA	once	CAWRRGRLRVGANVLTF	TGTGCCTGGAGGCGAGGGCGACTCCGGGTTGGGGCCAACGTCCTGACTTTC
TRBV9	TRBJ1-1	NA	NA	CASSVHANTEAFF	TGTGCCAGCAGCGTACACGCGAACACTGAAGCTTTCTTT
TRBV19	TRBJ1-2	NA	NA	CASSRSRGNYGYTF	TGTGCCAGTAGTCGAAGCAGAGGAAACTATGGCTACACCTTC
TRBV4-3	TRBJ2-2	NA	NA	CASSQDLYAQGLFNTGELFF	TGCGCCAGCAGCCAAGATCTTTACGCACAGGGCCTCTTTAACACCGGGGAGCTGTTTTTT
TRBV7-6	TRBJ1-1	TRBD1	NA	CASSLGTGVNTEAFF	TGTGCCAGCAGCTTAGGGACAGGGGTGAACACTGAAGCTTTCTTT
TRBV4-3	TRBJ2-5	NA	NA	CASSQQYSLIETQYF	TGCGCCAGCAGCCAGCAATACTCCCTTATAGAGACCCAGTACTTC
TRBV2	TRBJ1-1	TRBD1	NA	CASRDRANTEAFF	TGTGCCAGCAGAGACAGGGCGAACACTGAAGCTTTCTTT
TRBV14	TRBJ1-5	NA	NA	CASSLAGTDQPQHF	TGTGCCAGCAGTCTAGCAGGGACGGATCAGCCCCAGCATTTT
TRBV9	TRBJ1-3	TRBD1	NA	CASSIQGAGGNTIYF	TGTGCCAGCAGCATCCAGGGGGCAGGGGGAAACACCATATATTTT
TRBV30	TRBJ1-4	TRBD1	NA	CAWRGTGGNEKLFF	TGTGCCTGGCGGGGGACAGGGGGTAATGAAAAACTGTTTTTT
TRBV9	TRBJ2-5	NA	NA	CASSALVVQETQYF	TGTGCCAGCAGCGCCTTAGTAGTCCAAGAGACCCAGTACTTC
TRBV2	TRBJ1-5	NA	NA	CASSVQGLQPQHF	TGTGCCAGCAGTGTTCAGGGGCTTCAGCCCCAGCATTTT
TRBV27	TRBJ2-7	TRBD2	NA	CASSLAASGFPYEQYF	TGTGCCAGCAGTTTAGCCGCTAGCGGTTTTCCCTACGAGCAGTACTTC
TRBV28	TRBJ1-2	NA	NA	CASSPPEITGYTF	TGTGCCAGCAGTCCCCCCGAAATAACTGGCTACACCTTC
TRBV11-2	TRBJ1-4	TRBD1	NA	CASSLDQGGNEKLFF	TGTGCCAGCAGCTTGGATCAGGGGGGCAATGAAAAACTGTTTTTT
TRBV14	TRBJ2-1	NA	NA	CASSQGGEQFF	TGTGCCAGCAGCCAAGGGGGGGAGCAGTTCTTC
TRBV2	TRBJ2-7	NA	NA	CASSEWDIVYYEQYF	TGTGCCAGCAGTGAGTGGGACATAGTATACTACGAGCAGTACTTC
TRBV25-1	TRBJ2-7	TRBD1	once	CASSEFSSDRGYEQYF	TGTGCCAGCAGTGAATTCTCCAGTGACAGGGGCTACGAGCAGTACTTC
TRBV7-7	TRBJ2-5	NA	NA	CASSSATGASGTQYF	TGTGCCAGCAGCTCAGCCACTGGGGCCTCAGGGACCCAGTACTTC
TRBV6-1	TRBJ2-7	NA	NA	CASSERVVSYEQYF	TGTGCCAGCAGTGAACGGGTTGTCTCCTACGAGCAGTACTTC
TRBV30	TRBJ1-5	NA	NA	CAWSVRLGTTQPQHF	TGTGCCTGGAGTGTACGGTTGGGGACGACACAGCCCCAGCATTTT
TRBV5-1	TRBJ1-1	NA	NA	CASSLGGLGTEAFF	TGCGCCAGCAGCTTGGGGGGGCTGGGTACTGAAGCTTTCTTT
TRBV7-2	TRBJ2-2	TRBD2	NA	CASSLGGRAAKGTGELFF	TGTGCCAGCAGCTTGGGCGGGAGGGCCGCTAAGGGCACCGGGGAGCTGTTTTTT
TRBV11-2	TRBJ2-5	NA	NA	CASSSRTALETQYF	TGTGCCAGCAGCAGTCGGACAGCTTTGGAGACCCAGTACTTC
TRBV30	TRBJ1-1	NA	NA	CAWSVTDRIRTEAFF	TGTGCCTGGAGTGTAACGGATAGAATTCGGACTGAAGCTTTCTTT
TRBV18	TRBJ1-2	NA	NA	CASSPGASYGYTF	TGTGCCAGCTCACCAGGGGCATCCTATGGCTACACCTTC
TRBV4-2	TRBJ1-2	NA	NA	CASSQVEGGHYGYTF	TGTGCCAGCAGCCAAGTGGAGGGGGGACACTATGGCTACACCTTC
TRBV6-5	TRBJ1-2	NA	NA	CASRAQRNYGYTF	TGTGCCAGCAGGGCACAGAGAAACTATGGCTACACCTTC
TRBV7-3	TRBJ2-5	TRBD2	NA	CASSPSTIAGVPQYF	TGTGCCAGCAGCCCCTCCACTATAGCGGGAGTTCCCCAGTACTTC
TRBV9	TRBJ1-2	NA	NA	CASSGGFGYTF	TGTGCCAGCAGCGGAGGATTCGGCTACACCTTC
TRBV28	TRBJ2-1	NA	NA	CASTTLGQSSYNEQFF	TGTGCCAGCACCACCCTTGGCCAGAGCTCCTACAATGAGCAGTTCTTC
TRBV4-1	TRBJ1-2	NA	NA	CASSQVFRVKTHGYTF	TGCGCCAGCAGCCAAGTCTTTCGGGTGAAGACACATGGCTACACCTTC
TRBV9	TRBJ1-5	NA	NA	CASSARAGIQPQHF	TGTGCCAGCAGCGCGAGAGCGGGGATTCAGCCCCAGCATTTT
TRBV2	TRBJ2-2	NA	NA	CASTWTSGNANTGELFF	TGTGCCAGCACCTGGACCTCGGGGAACGCGAACACCGGGGAGCTGTTTTTT
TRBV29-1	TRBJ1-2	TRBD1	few	CSGGTANGYTF	TGCAGCGGCGGGACAGCGAATGGCTACACCTTC
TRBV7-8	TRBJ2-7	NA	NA	CASSFSGMAYEQYF	TGTGCCAGCAGCTTTAGCGGAATGGCCTACGAGCAGTACTTC